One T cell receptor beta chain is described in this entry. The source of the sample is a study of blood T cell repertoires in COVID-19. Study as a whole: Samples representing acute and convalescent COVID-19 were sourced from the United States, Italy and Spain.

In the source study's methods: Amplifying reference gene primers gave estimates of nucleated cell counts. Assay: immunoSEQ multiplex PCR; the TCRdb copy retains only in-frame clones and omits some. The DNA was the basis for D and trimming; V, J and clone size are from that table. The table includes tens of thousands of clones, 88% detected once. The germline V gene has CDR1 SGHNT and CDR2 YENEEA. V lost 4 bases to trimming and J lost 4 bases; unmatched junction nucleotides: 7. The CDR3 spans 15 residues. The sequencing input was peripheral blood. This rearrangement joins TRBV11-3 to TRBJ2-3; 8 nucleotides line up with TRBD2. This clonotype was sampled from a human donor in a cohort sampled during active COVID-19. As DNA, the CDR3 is TGTGCCAGCAGCTCGGGACTAGGTGGTCCAGATACGCAGTATTTT. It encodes CASSSGLGGPDTQYF.